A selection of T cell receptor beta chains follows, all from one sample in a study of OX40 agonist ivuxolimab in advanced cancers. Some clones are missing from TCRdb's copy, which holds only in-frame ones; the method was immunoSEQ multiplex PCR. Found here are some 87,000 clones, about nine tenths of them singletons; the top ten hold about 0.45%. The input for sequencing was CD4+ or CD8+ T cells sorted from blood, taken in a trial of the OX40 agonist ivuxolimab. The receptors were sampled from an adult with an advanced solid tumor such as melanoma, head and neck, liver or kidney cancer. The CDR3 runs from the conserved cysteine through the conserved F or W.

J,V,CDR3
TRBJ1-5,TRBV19,CASSPTGGHQPQHF
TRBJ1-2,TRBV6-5,CASSLHGESYGYTF
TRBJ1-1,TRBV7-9,CASSYQQGAVQDTEAFF
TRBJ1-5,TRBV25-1,CASAGQGLGQPQHF
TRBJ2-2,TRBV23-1,CASSHHGTVSTITGELFF
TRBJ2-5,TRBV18,CASSPTRGETQYF
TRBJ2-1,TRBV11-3,CASSLDPVRSYNEQFF
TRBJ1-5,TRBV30,CAWSGGQGAGQPQHF
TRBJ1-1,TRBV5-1,CASSQGMAQDTEAFF
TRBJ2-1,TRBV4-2,CASSQVQGSYNEQFF
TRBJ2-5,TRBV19,CASSAAGSGEETQYF
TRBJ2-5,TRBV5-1,CASSFGPETQYF
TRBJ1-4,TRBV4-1,CASSQDRHRGNEKLFF
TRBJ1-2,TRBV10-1,CASSEGTDYGYTF
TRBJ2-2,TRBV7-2,CASSPYLSLGELFF
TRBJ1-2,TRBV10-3,CAISVGTNYGYTF
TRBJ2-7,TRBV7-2,CASSSRLEQYF
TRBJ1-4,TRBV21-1,CATGGGDSPNEKLFF
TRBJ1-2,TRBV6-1,CASSEGRANYGYTF
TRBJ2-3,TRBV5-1,CASSRLAGAGTDTQYF
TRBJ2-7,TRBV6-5,CASKRTGGTYEQYF
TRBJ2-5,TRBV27,CASSLSSGGRKETQYF
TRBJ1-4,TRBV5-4,CASSLQGNNEKLFF
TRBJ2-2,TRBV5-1,CASSLGGTSVTGELFF
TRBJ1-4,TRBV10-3,CATGGGPTNEKLFF
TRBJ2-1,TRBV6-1,CASSEQRRKFF
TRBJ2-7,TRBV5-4,CASSPRLDAPYEQYF
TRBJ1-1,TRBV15,CATSRGFRGGYTEAFF
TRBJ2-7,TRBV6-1,CASSKGLNSYEQYF
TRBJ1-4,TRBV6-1,CASSESGTAQNEKLFF
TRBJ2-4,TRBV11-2,CASSRDGGQGIQYF
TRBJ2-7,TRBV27,CASSSVDGYEQYF
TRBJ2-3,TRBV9,CASSGTGTTTDTQYF
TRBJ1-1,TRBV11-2,CASSLGDVAEAFF
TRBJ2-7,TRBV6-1,CASSEGVGGEQYF
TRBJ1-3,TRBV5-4,CASSLGGRGNTIYF
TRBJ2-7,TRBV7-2,CASSLHGPGEQYF
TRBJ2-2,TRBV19,CASSIGGRGIGELFF
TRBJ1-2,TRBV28,CASSLGGAVGYGYTF